This T cell receptor (beta chain) was observed in a study of spatial heterogeneity in lung cancer. Overall study: Each time, sequencing found more beta-chain sequences than alpha-chain sequences.

As for time point: sample taken at primary tumor resection. Tumor, nontumor lung or frozen PBMC supplied whole RNA that was sequenced unsorted. Study results and limitations: The counts of expanded TCRs, ubiquitous and regional, tracked ubiquitous and regional nonsynonymous mutations, respectively. Of tumor T cells, an estimated coverage of around 7% was reached for alpha chains and less than 15% for beta chains. Tumors with more nonsynonymous mutations had more expanded intratumoral alpha and beta TCRs.

TCRdb analysed the 5' RACE reads with MiXCR anew, one entry per CDR3 protein. The sample lists more than 2,500 distinct CDR3 sequences; around 3.5% were seen once. CDR3 size: 15 residues. Trimming cost V 6 bases and J 3 bases, with 17 bases left between them. From germline, CDR1 is MDHEN and CDR2 SYDVKM. This clonotype was recorded many times. The antigen remains unidentified. This sample comprised lung tumor tissue, obtained at surgery. The TCR originated in a male donor with early-stage non-small cell lung cancer. The chain employs TRBV28 and TRBJ1-1; D gene uncertain. The CDR3 DNA sequence: TGTGCCAGCAGACACAGAGGGTACGAGGACACTGAAGCTTTCTTT. Translation gives CASRHRGYEDTEAFF.